The present TCR beta chain was sequenced within a study of shared clonotypes between healthy human individuals (dated by TCRdb to the early 2020s). A note on the overall study: The cohort included a few men and a couple of women between 18 and 49 years of age. To increase sequencing depth and limit assay-specific biases, TCR repertoire library preparation and sequencing were carried out by different laboratories using diverse techniques. Per donor, leukapheresis produced somewhere between about 0.85 and 8.9 billion PBMCs. To estimate repertoire size and how much clonotypes are shared between individuals, the study performed deep sequencing of blood TCR repertoires from about five healthy adults. Per donor, three plates each were used for CD4 naive and CD4 memory, two for CD8 naive, and one for CD8 memory.

The junction shows trimming of 1 base on V and 1 base on J, plus 12 bases between the germline ends. Via the germline V gene (reference sequence), CDR1 is SEHNR and CDR2 FQNEAQ. Including cysteine and phenylalanine, the CDR3 has 16 amino acids. Only the CDR3 DNA stays, 48 bases, in frame from base 1. Beyond this particular receptor, the publication reports: Based on pairwise subsampling, the degree of clonotype sharing among donors was expected to be affected by sequencing depth. Rarefaction of sorted-subset datasets indicated incomplete sequencing despite the large sequencing depth. Only blood was sampled, and tissue TCR repertoires likely differ from those in blood. Higher generation probabilities were observed for clonotypes shared by all four sorted-subset donors than for non-shared clonotypes. When a few donors were compared, the shared fraction of clonotypes was about 5.4% for naive CD4, approximately 3.5% for naive CD8, 2% to 2.5% for memory CD4, and under 0.5% for memory CD8. The genetic and exposure-history diversity represented was limited by the small number of donors. Estimated clonotype richness was generally larger for naive than for memory subsets.

CD8 naive samples were obtained by positive selection for CCR7 among CD45RO-negative cells, yielding a CD45RA+CCR7+ population from which TemRA cells were excluded. Healthy HIV-negative adults with no recently reported acute infections or vaccinations were included as donors. Only Caucasian adults living in Nashville, Tennessee, USA were represented among the donors. Blood was collected by leukapheresis, and PBMCs were isolated by Ficoll-Histopaque density gradient centrifugation and then cryopreserved in liquid nitrogen vapor phase. Purity and quantity of every magnetically sorted T cell population were checked by analytical flow cytometry. From each sorted fraction, genomic DNA was isolated and quantified by UV absorbance on a Nanodrop 2000c. Using the deep immunoSEQ assay, TCR CDR3 regions were amplified from genomic DNA by multiplex PCR. Extracted genomic DNA from each cell subset was spread evenly across all wells of several immunoSEQ 96-well plates, with each plate serving as a replicate. For sorted subsets, about 200 ng genomic DNA, equal to 30,000 to 35,000 T cell genomes, was loaded into each replicate PCR. Purified libraries were quantified with a Qubit 3.0 fluorometer, sized on a Bioanalyzer 2100, and re-quantified with the KAPA Library Quantification kit. Every immunoSEQ 96-well plate was sequenced on a separate single-read 150-cycle Illumina NextSeq 550 flow cell. Processing in the source paper ran as follows. Because the immunoSEQ output held only junctional sequences and lacked quality scores, the filtering could not match the filtering applied to full-length reads. Sequences were annotated with PyIR, a Python wrapper for IgBLAST v1.9, and V/J genes and CDR3 were assigned using IMGT germline references. Reads were filtered out if the reads had weak V/J assignments (E-value above 1e-6), no CDR3, stop codons, out-of-frame junctions, or ambiguous translated residues. V3J clonotypes were defined by identical inferred V gene, J gene, and CDR3 amino acid sequence. Percentage overlap between repertoires was calculated by dividing the number of shared unique clonotypes by the size of the smaller repertoire. RTK rarefaction, the Chao1 estimator, and Recon v2.1 estimates of unobserved clonotypes were used to assess repertoire richness. Generation probabilities were computed with OLGA for all TCRbeta clonotypes obtained by the gDNA method from several donors. This immuneACCESS table, as held by TCRdb, lists in-frame sequences with V and J called but not all clones. Of the missing ones, under half trace to an unresolved V gene in checked studies; the others have no known cause. V and J calls and clone size follow that table, whereas D and trimming were derived from the DNA. The sample includes about 870,000 clones, with 80% to 95% observed a single time. The top ten hold nearly 25% of the sample.

A note on this clone: This clone's antigen is unknown. Nothing much larger sits one base from this clone, and base qualities are not available.

Sequencing was done on a sample of naive CD8+ T cells sorted from blood. The cell subset or site label, as the study defines it: CD45RA+CCR7+. Recombination connected TRBV7-9 to TRBJ2-3, with no confident D gene call. The clonotype was recovered from a young man in good health. CDR3 sequence: CASSLVSGLGTDTQYF. The DNA sequence reads TGTGCCAGCAGCTTAGTCTCAGGCCTCGGCACAGATACGCAGTATTTT. Here the CDR3 is joined to the reference TRBV7-9 and TRBJ2-3 genes, and the full variable domain is: DTGVSQNPRHKITKRGQNVTFRCDPISEHNRLYWYRQTLGQGPEFLTYFQNEAQLEKSRLLSDRFSAERPKGSFSTLEIQRTEQGDSAMYLCASSLVSGLGTDTQYFGPGTRLTVL.